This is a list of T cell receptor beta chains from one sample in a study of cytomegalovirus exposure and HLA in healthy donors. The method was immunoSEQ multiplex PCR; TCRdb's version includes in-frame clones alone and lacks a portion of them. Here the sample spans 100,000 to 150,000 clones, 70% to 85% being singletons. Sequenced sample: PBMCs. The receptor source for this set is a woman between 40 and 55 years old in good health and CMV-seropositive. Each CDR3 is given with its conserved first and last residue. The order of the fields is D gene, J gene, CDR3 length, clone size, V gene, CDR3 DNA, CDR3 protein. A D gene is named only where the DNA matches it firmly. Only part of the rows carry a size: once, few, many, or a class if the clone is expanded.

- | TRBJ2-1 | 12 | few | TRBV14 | TGTGCCAGCAGAGCAGGGTACAATGAGCAGTTCTTC | CASRAGYNEQFF
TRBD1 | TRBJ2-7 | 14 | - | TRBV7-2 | TGTGCCAGCATTCAAACAGGGGTCATCTACGAGCAGTACTTC | CASIQTGVIYEQYF
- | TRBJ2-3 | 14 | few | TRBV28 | TGTGCCAGCAGTTTAAACAGGGTCACAGATACGCAGTATTTT | CASSLNRVTDTQYF
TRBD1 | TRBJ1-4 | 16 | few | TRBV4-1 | TGCGCCAGCAGCCAAGATGTCGGGACAGCCAATGAAAAACTGTTTTTT | CASSQDVGTANEKLFF
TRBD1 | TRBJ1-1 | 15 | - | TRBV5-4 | TGTGCCAGCAGCGTCCTGGGACAGGGTACTATTGAAGCCTTCTTT | CASSVLGQGTIEAFF
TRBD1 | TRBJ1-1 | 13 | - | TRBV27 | TGTGCCAGCAGGGGACAGGGAGGCGGTGAGGCTTTCTTT | CASRGQGGGEAFF
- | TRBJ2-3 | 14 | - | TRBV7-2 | TGTGCCAGCAGCTTATGGACTACCCAGAGGACGCAGTATTTT | CASSLWTTQRTQYF
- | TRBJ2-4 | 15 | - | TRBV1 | TGCACCAGCAGCCAAGATAAAGACATGAAGAACATTCAGTACTTC | CTSSQDKDMKNIQYF
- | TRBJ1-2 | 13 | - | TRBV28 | TGTGCCAGCTTCTCCAGGGTAAACTATGGCTACACCTTC | CASFSRVNYGYTF
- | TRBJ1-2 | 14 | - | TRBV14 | TGTGCCAGCAGCCAAGTAGGGACACTCGGAGGCTACACCTTC | CASSQVGTLGGYTF
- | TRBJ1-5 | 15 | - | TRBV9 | TGTGCCAGCAGCCCCCGGCCGGGAGGCAATCAGCCCCAGCATTTT | CASSPRPGGNQPQHF
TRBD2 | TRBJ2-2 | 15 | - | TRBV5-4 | TGTGCCAGCAGCTTCCTAGCGGGAAACACCGGGGAGCTGTTTTTT | CASSFLAGNTGELFF
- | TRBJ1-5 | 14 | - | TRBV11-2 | TGTGCCAGCAGCTTAGGAGGGCCAAATCAGCCCCAGCATTTT | CASSLGGPNQPQHF
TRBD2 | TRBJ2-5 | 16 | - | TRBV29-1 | TGCAGCGTTGAAGAAGGTCTAGCGGGAGGAAAAGAGACCCAGTACTTC | CSVEEGLAGGKETQYF
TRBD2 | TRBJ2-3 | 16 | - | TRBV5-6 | TGTGCCAGCAGCTTGGGGCGCGGGAGGGCCACAGATACGCAGTATTTT | CASSLGRGRATDTQYF
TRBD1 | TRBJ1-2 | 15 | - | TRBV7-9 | TGTGCCAGCAGCTTAGGACAGGGGGGGGTCTATGGCTACACCTTC | CASSLGQGGVYGYTF
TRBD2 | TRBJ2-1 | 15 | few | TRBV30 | TGTGCCTGGAGGAGTAGCGGGAGATCCTACAATGAGCAGTTCTTC | CAWRSSGRSYNEQFF
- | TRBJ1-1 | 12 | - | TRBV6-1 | TGTGCCACCGAACCAGGGAACACTGAAGCTTTCTTT | CATEPGNTEAFF
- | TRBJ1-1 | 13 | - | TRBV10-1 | TGCGCCAGCAGTGAGAGGGGGACAACTGAAGCTTTCTTT | CASSERGTTEAFF
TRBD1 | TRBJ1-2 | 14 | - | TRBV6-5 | TGTGCCAGCAGTTACAAACAGGGGGGAGGGGGCTACACCTTC | CASSYKQGGGGYTF
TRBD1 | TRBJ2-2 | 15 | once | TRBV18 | TGTGCCAGCTCACCTACAGGGGTGAACACCGGGGAGCTGTTTTTT | CASSPTGVNTGELFF
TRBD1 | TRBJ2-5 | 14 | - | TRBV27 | TGTACCAGCAGTTCCTCGACAGGGGGCAGGACCCAGTACTTC | CTSSSSTGGRTQYF
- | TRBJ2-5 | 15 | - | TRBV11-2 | TGTGCCAGCAGCCCCAATTCGGGGTACCAAGAGACCCAGTACTTC | CASSPNSGYQETQYF
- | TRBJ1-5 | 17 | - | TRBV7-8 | TGTGCCAGCAGCTTAGCGCTCTGGCAGGGCGCGGGGCAGCCCCAGCATTTT | CASSLALWQGAGQPQHF
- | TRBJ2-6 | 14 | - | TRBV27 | TGTGCCAGGATACCCTGCTCTGGGGCCAACGGCCTGACTTTC | CARIPCSGANGLTF
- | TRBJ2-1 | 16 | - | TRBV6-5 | TGTGCCAGCAGTTCGGAGGGGCCCCTCCCCTACAATGAGCAGTTCTTC | CASSSEGPLPYNEQFF
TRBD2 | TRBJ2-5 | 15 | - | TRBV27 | TGTGCCAGCAGTTTCGGGCTAGCGGGGCGAGAGACCCAGTACTTC | CASSFGLAGRETQYF
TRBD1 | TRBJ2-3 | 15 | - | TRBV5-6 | TGTGCCAGCAGCTCCGGGACAGGGGACGTGGATACGCAGTATTTT | CASSSGTGDVDTQYF
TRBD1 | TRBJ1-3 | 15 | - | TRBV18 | TGTGCCAGCTCACCAACGGACAGGGCTGGAAACACCATATATTTT | CASSPTDRAGNTIYF
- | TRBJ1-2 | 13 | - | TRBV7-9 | TGTGCCAGCAGCCCGACAGAACACTATGGCTACACCTTC | CASSPTEHYGYTF
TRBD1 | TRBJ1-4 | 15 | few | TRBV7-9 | TGTGCCAGCAGCCCAGGGGACAGGGGGAATGAAAAACTGTTTTTT | CASSPGDRGNEKLFF
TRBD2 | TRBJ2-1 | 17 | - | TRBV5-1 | TGCGCCAGCAGCGGGCTTAAGCGGGAGAGGGCTTGGCATGAGCAGTTCTTC | CASSGLKRERAWHEQFF
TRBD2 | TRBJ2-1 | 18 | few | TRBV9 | TGTGCCAGCAGCGTAGCTACGGGGACTAGGGGGAATAGCAATGAGCAGTTCTTC | CASSVATGTRGNSNEQFF
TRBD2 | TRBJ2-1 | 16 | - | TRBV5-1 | TGCGCCAGCAGCCGACGCCCGCGGGGGGGGGACAATGAGCAGTTCTTC | CASSRRPRGGDNEQFF
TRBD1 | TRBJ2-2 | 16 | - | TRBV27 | TGTGCCAGCAACCCACAGGGGGCTAATTTCGCCGGGGAGCTGTTTTTT | CASNPQGANFAGELFF
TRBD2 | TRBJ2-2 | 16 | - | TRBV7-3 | TGTGCCAGCAGCCAGGGACTAGCGGGACGGACCGGGGAGCTGTTTTTT | CASSQGLAGRTGELFF
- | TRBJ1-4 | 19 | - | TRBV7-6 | TGTGCCAGCAGCCCGAACGACGGGACACTCAGGAGGTTTGGGGAAAAACTGTTTTTT | CASSPNDGTLRRFGEKLFF
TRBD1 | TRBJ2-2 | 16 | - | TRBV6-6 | TGTGCCAGCAGTTACACAGGGGATGGGTTTACCGGGGAGCTGTTTTTT | CASSYTGDGFTGELFF
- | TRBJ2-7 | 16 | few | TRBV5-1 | TGCGCCAGCAGCTTGTTAAGTATGCAGGGGGGCAACGAGCAGTACTTC | CASSLLSMQGGNEQYF
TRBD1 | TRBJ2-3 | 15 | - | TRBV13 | TGTGCCAGCAGCTTAGGGGGACAGGGCCCAGATACGCAGTATTTT | CASSLGGQGPDTQYF
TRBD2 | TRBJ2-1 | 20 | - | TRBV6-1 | TGTGCCAGCAGTGCATGGACTAGCGGGAGGGCTGGAGATAAACGGGGTGAGCAGTTCTTC | CASSAWTSGRAGDKRGEQFF
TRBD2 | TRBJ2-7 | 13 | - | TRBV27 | TGTGCCAGCTGGCTAGCGGGGACCTACGAGCAGTACTTC | CASWLAGTYEQYF
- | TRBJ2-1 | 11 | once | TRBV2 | TGTGCCTCTACGGGCTACAATGAGCAGTTCTTC | CASTGYNEQFF
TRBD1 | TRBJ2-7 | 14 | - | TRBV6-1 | TGTGCCAGCAGCCACATCTTGACAGGGCCCGAGCAGTACTTC | CASSHILTGPEQYF
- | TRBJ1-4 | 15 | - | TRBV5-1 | TGCGCCAGCAGCTTGGCCCCAGGGGTGGATGAAAAACTGTTTTTT | CASSLAPGVDEKLFF
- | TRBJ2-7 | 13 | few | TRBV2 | TGTGCCAGCAGAATACTGAGCTCCTACGAGCAGTACTTC | CASRILSSYEQYF
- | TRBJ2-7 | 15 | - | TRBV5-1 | TGCGCCAGCAGCTTGGACGGACTAATTTCTGGCGAGCAGTACTTC | CASSLDGLISGEQYF
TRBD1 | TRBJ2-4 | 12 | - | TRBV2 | TGTGCCAGCAGAGACAGGGGAAACATTCAGTACTTC | CASRDRGNIQYF
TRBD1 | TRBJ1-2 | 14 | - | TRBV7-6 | TGTGCCAGCAGCCCAACGGGACAGGGGTATGGCTACACCTTC | CASSPTGQGYGYTF
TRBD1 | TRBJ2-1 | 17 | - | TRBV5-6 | TGTGCCAGCAGCTTGGCTACCGGGACAGGCATCTACAATGAGCAGTTCTTC | CASSLATGTGIYNEQFF
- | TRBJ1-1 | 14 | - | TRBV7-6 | TGTGCCAGCAGCTTCGGACAGACGAACACTGAAGCTTTCTTT | CASSFGQTNTEAFF
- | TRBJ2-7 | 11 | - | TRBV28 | TGTGCCAGCAGTTCAGGGGAGAAGGGGTACTTC | CASSSGEKGYF
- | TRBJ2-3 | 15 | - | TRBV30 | TGTGCCTGGAGTGTACAAAGCCAGGTCACAGATACGCAGTATTTT | CAWSVQSQVTDTQYF
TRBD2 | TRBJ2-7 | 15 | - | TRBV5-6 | TGTGCCAGCACTTCGACGGAACTAGCGGGGATAGAGCAGTACTTC | CASTSTELAGIEQYF
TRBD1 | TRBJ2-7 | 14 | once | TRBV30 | TGTGCCTGGAGTCCCAAAGGACAGGGGAGGGAGCAGTACTTC | CAWSPKGQGREQYF
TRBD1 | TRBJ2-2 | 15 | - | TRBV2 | TGTGCCAGCAGTGATGTCCAGGGGGCGAGCGGGGAGCTGTTTTTT | CASSDVQGASGELFF
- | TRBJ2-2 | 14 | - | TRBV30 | TGTGCCTGGAGTGTCGGTAGCCCTACCGGGGAGCTGTTTTTT | CAWSVGSPTGELFF
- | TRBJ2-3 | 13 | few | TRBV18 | TGTGCCAGCTCTCGGGTCGGTCCAGATACGCAGTATTTT | CASSRVGPDTQYF
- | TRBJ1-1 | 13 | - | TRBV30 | TGTGCCTCGACACCGGCACTGAACACTGAAGCTTTCTTT | CASTPALNTEAFF